The 26 T cell receptor beta chains given below trace back to one sample, sequenced in a study of blood T cell repertoires in COVID-19. Measured with immunoSEQ multiplex PCR; TCRdb has only the in-frame clones, and not every one. The sample has 94,000 or so clones; roughly 91% are singletons. The source material was peripheral blood. These receptors were collected from an elderly woman with active COVID-19.

The J gene is TRBJ2-2, the V gene TRBV7-8; 8 positions match TRBD1. The length of the CDR3 is 18 residues. The V gene end was trimmed by 0 bases and the J gene end by 0 bases; junction bases not matched to a gene: 6. Per germline, CDR1 SGHVS and CDR2 FQNEAQ. The DNA of the CDR3 is TGTGCCAGCAGCTTAGCAGTAGCAGGGGGCCCGAACACCGGGGAGCTGTTTTTT. It is translated as CASSLAVAGGPNTGELFF.

The chain links TRBV28 to TRBJ2-3; 8 positions match TRBD1. CDR1 MDHEN and CDR2 SYDVKM come from the germline V gene. The length of the CDR3 is 16 residues. Unmatched junction bases numbered 8, after V lost 5 bases and J lost 1 base. The CDR3 sequence is CASSATGEPGTDTQYF. CDR3 bases: TGTGCCAGCAGTGCGACAGGGGAACCGGGCACAGATACGCAGTATTTT.

CDR3 nucleotide sequence: TGTGCCACCAGTGATCCTGGACAGGGGCTGACAGATACGCAGTATTTT. Amino acids: CATSDPGQGLTDTQYF. V gene TRBV24-1 combines with J gene TRBJ2-3; TRBD1 matches 9 bases. Germline V gene lookup returns CDR1 KGHDR and CDR2 SFDVKD. This CDR3 spans 16 amino acids. Trimming at V came to 3 bases and at J to 3 bases, leaving 6 bases not matched to a gene.

Regarding this clone: Other DNA sequences of this sample code for an identical CDR3. The chain recombines TRBV9 with TRBJ1-5; perhaps TRBD1 as D (5 bases). The CDR3 extends over 14 amino acids. Trimming removed 0 bases at V and 3 bases at J, with 7 bases between. The germline gives CDR1 SGDLS, CDR2 YYNGEE. The CDR3 protein is CASSVAGNNQPQHF. CDR3 nucleotides: TGTGCCAGCAGCGTAGCAGGGAACAATCAGCCCCAGCATTTT.

V gene TRBV7-2 combines with J gene TRBJ2-5; 7 nucleotides agree with TRBD1. Germline assignment: CDR1 SGHTA and CDR2 FQGNSA. The CDR3 runs to 15 residues. V gave up 2 bases and J gave up 5 bases; unmatched junction bases: 8. The CDR3, as DNA: TGTGCCAGCAGCTTATTTCAGGGGGTAGGGGAGACCCAGTACTTC. Protein sequence: CASSLFQGVGETQYF.

A few counts support this clone. J is TRBJ1-1 and V is TRBV7-2, with a possible D match to TRBD1 (5 bases). The CDR3 extends over 13 amino acids. Trimming left V 5 bases short and J 1 base short, with 8 bases between. Looked up from germline, CDR1 is SGHTA and CDR2 is FQGNSA. The CDR3 spells CASSRGRNTEAFF. CDR3 nucleotide sequence: TGTGCCAGCAGCAGGGGCCGGAACACTGAAGCTTTCTTT. Full variable domain (remainder filled in from reference TRBV7-2 and TRBJ1-1): GAGVSQSPSNKVTEKGKDVELRCDPISGHTALYWYRQSLGQGLEFLIYFQGNSAPDKSGLPSDRFSAERTGGSVSTLTIQRTQQEDSAVYLCASSRGRNTEAFFGQGTRLTVV.

The rearrangement uses TRBV28 and TRBJ2-4; 8 bases are a match to TRBD1. Per germline, CDR1 MDHEN and CDR2 SYDVKM. The CDR3 has 15 amino acids. The V segment lost 6 bases and the J segment 3 bases; nucleotides outside the gene matches: 7. The CDR3 bases are TGTGCCAGCAGAACAGGACAGGGAGGCAAAAACATTCAGTACTTC. This translates into CASRTGQGGKNIQYF.

This rearrangement joins TRBV5-6 to TRBJ2-2, with a possible D match to TRBD1 (5 bases). The ends were cut back, 0 bases at V and 1 base at J, with 10 bases in the middle. The CDR3 is 16 amino acids. The germline CDR1 and CDR2 sequences are SGHDT and YYEEEE. CDR3 DNA sequence: TGTGCCAGCAGCTTGGGTGACAGAGTGAACACCGGGGAGCTGTTTTTT. This gives the protein CASSLGDRVNTGELFF.

This rearrangement joins TRBV7-9 to TRBJ1-2; D is undetermined. Germline V gives CDR1 SEHNR, CDR2 FQNEAQ (reference sequence). This CDR3 comprises 18 residues. Between the trimmed V and J ends, which lost 1 base and 0 bases, there was a span of 18 bases. CDR3 in amino acids: CASSLVGPGPPSNYGYTF. CDR3 coding DNA: TGTGCCAGCAGCTTAGTCGGCCCTGGGCCTCCTTCTAACTATGGCTACACCTTC.

V and J are TRBV3-1 (or the pseudogene TRBV3-2) and TRBJ2-7; D is unresolved. Trimming pared 0 bases from V and 1 base from J, leaving 10 bases between. CDR3 length equals 15 residues. From germline, CDR1 is LGHDT and CDR2 YNNKEL (reference sequence). This CDR3 is CASSQEAAKSYEQYF. CDR3 bases: TGTGCCAGCAGCCAAGAGGCAGCGAAATCCTACGAGCAGTACTTC.

This chain links TRBV7-9 with TRBJ1-1; the D is unclear. CDR1 SEHNR and CDR2 FQNEAQ come from the germline V gene (reference sequence). CDR3 length: 13 amino acids. Trimming left V 4 bases short and J 5 bases short, with 11 bases between. The CDR3 sequence is CASSSHGDTEAFF. Here the CDR3 DNA reads TGTGCCAGCAGCTCCCATGGAGATACTGAAGCTTTCTTT. The variable domain in full, with the rest retrieved from reference TRBV7-9 and TRBJ1-1, is DTGVSQNPRHKITKRGQNVTFRCDPISEHNRLYWYRQTLGQGPEFLTYFQNEAQLEKSRLLSDRFSAERPKGSFSTLEIQRTEQGDSAMYLCASSSHGDTEAFFGQGTRLTVV.

V and J are TRBV3-1 (or the pseudogene TRBV3-2) and TRBJ2-2, with D unclear. Trimming removed 1 base from V and 1 base from J, with 7 bases in between. The CDR3 has 15 residues. The V gene's germline CDR1 is LGHDT and CDR2 YNNKEL (reference sequence). The CDR3 region is CASSQAQLNTGELFF. The DNA of the CDR3 is TGTGCCAGCAGCCAAGCTCAGTTGAACACCGGGGAGCTGTTTTTT.

The chain carries TRBV2 and TRBJ2-7; TRBD2 is a possible D gene (5 bases). Trimming cost V 8 bases and J 2 bases, with 10 bases left between them. The CDR3 spans 12 residues. The germline gives CDR1 SNHLY, CDR2 FYNNEI. CDR3 amino acids: CASHGEPYEQYF. CDR3 sequence (DNA): TGTGCCAGCCACGGGGAACCCTACGAGCAGTACTTC.

The rearrangement joins TRBV28 to TRBJ2-5, with 7 bases fitting TRBD2. The length of the CDR3 is 13 residues. Germline loops: CDR1 MDHEN, CDR2 SYDVKM. V dropped 11 bases and J dropped 6; count of bases not matched to a gene: 12. CDR3 sequence reads: CAPGGCSVKTQYF. CDR3 DNA: TGTGCCCCCGGGGGGTGTTCGGTGAAGACCCAGTACTTC.

V gene TRBV9 combines with J gene TRBJ1-3; D gene unclear. V dropped 4 bases and J dropped 9 bases, with 14 bases sitting between them. Germline-derived CDR1 and CDR2 are SGDLS and YYNGEE. The CDR3 spans 13 residues. The CDR3 protein is CASSTQELGTIYF. As DNA, the CDR3 is TGTGCCAGCAGCACCCAAGAGCTAGGCACCATATATTTT.

The chain recombines TRBV5-1 with TRBJ2-2; D perhaps matches TRBD2 (6 bases). Germline CDR1 and CDR2: SGHRS and YFSETQ. This CDR3 is 14 amino acids long. V was cut by 7 bases and J by 2 bases, with 12 bases left in between. The CDR3 nucleotides are TGCGCCAGCGAAGCGGGCAAAAACACCGGGGAGCTGTTTTTT. Its translation: CASEAGKNTGELFF.

This clone occurred once. The chain has TRBV19 and TRBJ2-5; D is ambiguous. Germline CDR1 and CDR2: LNHDA and SQIVND (reference sequence). Trimming cost V 0 bases and J 5 bases, with 13 bases left between them. This CDR3 comprises 15 residues. In nucleotides, the CDR3 is TGTGCCAGTAGTATAGATCCTTACGGAGAGGAGACCCAGTACTTC. This codes for CASSIDPYGEETQYF.

The table lists this clone with many counts. The chain couples TRBV19 to TRBJ2-7; 7 positions agree with TRBD1. J was trimmed by 1 base and V by 11 bases; bases with no gene match: 8. Per the germline V gene, CDR1 is LNHDA and CDR2 is SQIVND (reference sequence). The CDR3 is 13 residues long. In nucleotides, the CDR3 is TGTGCCCCCCACCCGGGACAGTCCTACGAGCAGTACTTC. Its protein is CAPHPGQSYEQYF.

The chain has TRBV5-1 and TRBJ2-1, with D hard to call. V gave up 0 bases and J gave up 12 bases, with 19 bases separating them. The V gene's germline CDR1 is SGHRS and CDR2 YFSETQ. The CDR3 loop spans 15 amino acids. The CDR3 region has the DNA TGCGCCAGCAGCTTGGGGGCTTCATACAATGAAGGGCAGTTCTTC. Its translation: CASSLGASYNEGQFF. Full variable domain (remainder filled in from reference TRBV5-1 and TRBJ2-1): KAGVTQTPRYLIKTRGQQVTLSCSPISGHRSVSWYQQTPGQGLQFLFEYFSETQRNKGNFPGRFSGRQFSNSRSEMNVSTLELGDSALYLCASSLGASYNEGQFFGPGTRLTVL.

This sequence joins TRBV6-6 and TRBJ1-6, with 7 positions matching TRBD1. The CDR3 spans 14 residues. Looked up from germline, CDR1 is MNHNY and CDR2 is SVGAGI (reference sequence). The V and J ends lost 6 bases and 7 bases, in that order; junction bases with no gene match: 6. The CDR3 region is CASSSTGKNSPLHF. In nucleotides, the CDR3 is TGTGCCAGCAGCTCGACAGGGAAAAATTCACCCCTCCACTTT.

This sequence joins TRBV19 and TRBJ2-3; 10 bases align to TRBD2. CDR3 size: 16 residues. J lost 1 base, V lost 4 bases, and 5 bases had no gene match. Germline values: CDR1 LNHDA, CDR2 SQIVND (reference sequence). The CDR3 is CASSRVGTSGTDTQYF. CDR3 bases: TGTGCCAGTAGTAGAGTTGGGACTAGCGGCACAGATACGCAGTATTTT.

The chain uses TRBV7-9 and TRBJ1-1; 12 bases are shared with TRBD1. Germline-derived CDR1 and CDR2 are SEHNR and FQNEAQ (reference sequence). The CDR3 contains 15 residues. The V segment lost 4 bases and the J segment 4 bases; nucleotides outside the gene matches: 4. The DNA for the CDR3 is TGTGCCAGCAGCTCGGGACAGGGGGCTAGCACTGAAGCTTTCTTT. This gives the protein CASSSGQGASTEAFF. Combining the CDR3 with reference TRBV7-9 and TRBJ1-1 gives the whole variable domain DTGVSQNPRHKITKRGQNVTFRCDPISEHNRLYWYRQTLGQGPEFLTYFQNEAQLEKSRLLSDRFSAERPKGSFSTLEIQRTEQGDSAMYLCASSSGQGASTEAFFGQGTRLTVV.

This clone was detected only a few times. The V call is TRBV5-4, the J call TRBJ2-1; TRBD2 matches 7 bases. The CDR3 length is 15 residues. Germline lookup yields CDR1 SGHNT and CDR2 YYREEE (reference sequence). V lost 0 bases and J lost 2; bases outside the gene matches: 2. The CDR3: CASSLGAGTYNEQFF. The CDR3 DNA sequence: TGTGCCAGCAGCTTGGGAGCGGGAACCTACAATGAGCAGTTCTTC.

In this sample, this clone turned up a few times. CDR3 coding DNA: TGTGCCAGCAGCCCCGGGACTGGCTCCTACGAGCAGTACTTC. Protein product: CASSPGTGSYEQYF. This chain joins TRBV7-9 and TRBJ2-7, with D maybe TRBD2 (6 bases). CDR3 length equals 14 residues. Germline CDR1 reads SEHNR; CDR2 reads FQNEAQ (reference sequence). The ends were cut back, 5 bases at V and 0 bases at J, with 11 bases in the middle.

The rearrangement uses TRBV5-1 and TRBJ2-7; TRBD2 agrees at 11 bases. CDR1 and CDR2 from the germline V gene are SGHRS and YFSETQ. V was pared by 5 bases and J by 0 bases, with 7 bases of the junction left unmatched. The CDR3 is 16 residues long. The CDR3 region is CASRLAGGGSSYEQYF. DNA for the CDR3: TGCGCCAGCAGATTAGCGGGAGGGGGAAGCTCCTACGAGCAGTACTTC.

CDR3 in DNA: TGTGCCAGCAGCCTTAGGAGTAGCGGGAGGGTGGGTGAGCAGTTCTTC. This encodes CASSLRSSGRVGEQFF. V is TRBV5-6 and J is TRBJ2-1; 11 bases align to TRBD2. Germline loops: CDR1 SGHDT, CDR2 YYEEEE. The CDR3 extends over 16 amino acids. Germline trimming cut 4 bases from V and 9 bases from J; bases unmatched to any gene: 12. Filled out from reference TRBV5-6 and TRBJ2-1, the complete variable domain reads DAGVTQSPTHLIKTRGQQVTLRCSPKSGHDTVSWYQQALGQGPQFIFQYYEEEERQRGNFPDRFSGHQFPNYSSELNVNALLLGDSALYLCASSLRSSGRVGEQFFGPGTRLTVL.